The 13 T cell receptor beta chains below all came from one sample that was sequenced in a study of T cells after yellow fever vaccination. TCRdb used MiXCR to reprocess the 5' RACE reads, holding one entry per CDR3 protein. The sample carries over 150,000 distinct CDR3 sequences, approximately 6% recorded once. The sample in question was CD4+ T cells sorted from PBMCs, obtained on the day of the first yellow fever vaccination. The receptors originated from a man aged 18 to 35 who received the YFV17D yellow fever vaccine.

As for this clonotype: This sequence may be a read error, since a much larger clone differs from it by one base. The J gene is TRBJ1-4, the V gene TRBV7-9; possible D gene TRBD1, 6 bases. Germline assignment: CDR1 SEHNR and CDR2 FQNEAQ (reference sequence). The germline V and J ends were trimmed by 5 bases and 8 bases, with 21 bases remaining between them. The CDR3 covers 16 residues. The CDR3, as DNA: TGTGCCAGCAGCCCCCGGTTGACAGGCTTGGGCGAAAAACTGTTTTTT. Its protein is CASSPRLTGLGEKLFF.

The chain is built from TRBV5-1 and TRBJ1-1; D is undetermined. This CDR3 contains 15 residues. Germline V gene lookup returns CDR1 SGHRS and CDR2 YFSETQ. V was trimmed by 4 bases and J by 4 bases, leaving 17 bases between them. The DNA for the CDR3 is TGCGCCAGCAGCCACCCTGGGCGGGGAGTCACTGAAGCTTTCTTT. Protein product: CASSHPGRGVTEAFF. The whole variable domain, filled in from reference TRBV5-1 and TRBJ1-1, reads KAGVTQTPRYLIKTRGQQVTLSCSPISGHRSVSWYQQTPGQGLQFLFEYFSETQRNKGNFPGRFSGRQFSNSRSEMNVSTLELGDSALYLCASSHPGRGVTEAFFGQGTRLTVV.

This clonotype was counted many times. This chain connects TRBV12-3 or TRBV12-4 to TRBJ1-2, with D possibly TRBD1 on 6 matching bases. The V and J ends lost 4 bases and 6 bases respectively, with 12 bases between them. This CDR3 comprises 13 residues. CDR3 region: CASSWGDNHGYTF. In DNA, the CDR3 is TGTGCCAGCAGTTGGGGGGACAACCATGGCTACACCTTC.

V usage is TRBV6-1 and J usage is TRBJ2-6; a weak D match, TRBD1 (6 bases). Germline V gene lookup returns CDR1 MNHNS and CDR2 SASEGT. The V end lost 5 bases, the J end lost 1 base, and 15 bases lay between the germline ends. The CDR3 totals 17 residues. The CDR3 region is CASSKQGSGSGANVLTF. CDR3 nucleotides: TGTGCCAGCAGTAAACAGGGTTCCGGGTCTGGGGCCAACGTCCTGACTTTC.

As DNA, the CDR3 is TGTGCCAGCAGCTCCCGACAGGGGGCGTTAGAGCAGTACTTC. Translation: CASSSRQGALEQYF. The chain recombines TRBV7-2 with TRBJ2-7, with 10 nucleotides matching TRBD1. Trimming at V came to 4 bases and at J to 7 bases, leaving 7 bases not matched to a gene. The CDR3 runs to 14 residues. Germline CDR1 reads SGHTA; CDR2 reads FQGNSA.

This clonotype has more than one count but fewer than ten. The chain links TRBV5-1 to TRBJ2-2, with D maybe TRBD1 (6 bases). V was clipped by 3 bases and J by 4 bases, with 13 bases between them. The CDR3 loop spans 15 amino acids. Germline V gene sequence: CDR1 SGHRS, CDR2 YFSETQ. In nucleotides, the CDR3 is TGCGCCAGCAGCTACGGACAGAGGAGCACCGGGGAGCTGTTTTTT. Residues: CASSYGQRSTGELFF. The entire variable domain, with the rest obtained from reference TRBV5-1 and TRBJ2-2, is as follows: KAGVTQTPRYLIKTRGQQVTLSCSPISGHRSVSWYQQTPGQGLQFLFEYFSETQRNKGNFPGRFSGRQFSNSRSEMNVSTLELGDSALYLCASSYGQRSTGELFFGEGSRLTVL.

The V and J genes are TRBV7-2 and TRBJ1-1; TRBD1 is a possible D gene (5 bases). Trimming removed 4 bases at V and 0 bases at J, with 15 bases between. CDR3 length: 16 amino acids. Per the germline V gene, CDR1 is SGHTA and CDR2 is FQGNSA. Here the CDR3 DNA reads TGTGCCAGCAGCTCCCCGGCGGGGGGTCTGAACACTGAAGCTTTCTTT. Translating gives CASSSPAGGLNTEAFF.

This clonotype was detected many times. The CDR3 region has the DNA TGTGCCATTTCCGGGACAGGGAACACCGGGGAGCTGTTTTTT. It codes for CAISGTGNTGELFF. This chain links TRBV10-3 with TRBJ2-2, with 8 bases matching TRBD1. Germline-derived CDR1 and CDR2 are ENHRY and SYGVKD. The CDR3 totals 14 residues. V trimming: 9 bases; J trimming: 1 base; junction bases outside the gene matches: 4.

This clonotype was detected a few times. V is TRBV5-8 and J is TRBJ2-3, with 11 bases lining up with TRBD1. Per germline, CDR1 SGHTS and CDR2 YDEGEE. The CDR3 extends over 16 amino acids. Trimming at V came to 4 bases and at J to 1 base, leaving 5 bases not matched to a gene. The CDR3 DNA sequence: TGTGCCAGCAGCCCCGGGACAGGGGGGGGCACAGATACGCAGTATTTT. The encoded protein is CASSPGTGGGTDTQYF.

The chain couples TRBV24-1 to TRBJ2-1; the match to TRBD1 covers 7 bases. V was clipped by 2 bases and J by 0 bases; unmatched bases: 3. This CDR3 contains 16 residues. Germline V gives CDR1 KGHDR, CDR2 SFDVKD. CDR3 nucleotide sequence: TGTGCCACCAGTGATTACACAGGGGACTCCTACAATGAGCAGTTCTTC. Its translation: CATSDYTGDSYNEQFF.

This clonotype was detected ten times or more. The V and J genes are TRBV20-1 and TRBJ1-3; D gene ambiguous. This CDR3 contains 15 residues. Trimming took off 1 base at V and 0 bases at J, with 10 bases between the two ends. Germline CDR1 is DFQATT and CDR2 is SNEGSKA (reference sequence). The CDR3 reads CSARARTLSGNTIYF. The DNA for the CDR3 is TGCAGTGCTAGAGCGCGGACCCTCTCTGGAAACACCATATATTTT.

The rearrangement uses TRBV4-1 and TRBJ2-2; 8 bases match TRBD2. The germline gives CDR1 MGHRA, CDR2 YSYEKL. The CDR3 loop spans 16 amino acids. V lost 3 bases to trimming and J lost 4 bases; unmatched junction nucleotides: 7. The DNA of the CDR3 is TGCGCCAGCAGCCAGCCCGGGGGGGGGACCACCGGGGAGCTGTTTTTT. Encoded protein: CASSQPGGGTTGELFF.

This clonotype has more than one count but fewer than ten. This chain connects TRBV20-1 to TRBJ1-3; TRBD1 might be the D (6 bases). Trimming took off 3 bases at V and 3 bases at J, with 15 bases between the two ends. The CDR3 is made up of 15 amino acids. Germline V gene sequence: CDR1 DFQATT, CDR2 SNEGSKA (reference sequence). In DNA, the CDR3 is TGCAGTGCTAGGAGGGGGGGCGCGGGTGGAAACACCATATATTTT. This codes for CSARRGGAGGNTIYF.